This T cell receptor (beta chain) was recorded in a study of blood T cell repertoires in COVID-19. The authors' processing: Reference gene primer amplification yielded estimated nucleated cell counts. Measured with immunoSEQ multiplex PCR; TCRdb has only the in-frame clones, and not every one. Clone size and the V and J calls come from that table; the DNA yielded D and trimming. This repertoire shows 150,000 to 200,000 clones, approximately 95% found once; its top ten account for roughly 4.8%. Trimming took 2 bases from V and 9 from J, leaving 11 bases between them. The V gene's germline CDR1 is SGHAT and CDR2 FQNNGV. CDR3 length: 13 residues.

The material sequenced was peripheral blood. The sequence derives from a woman aged 45-59 years with acute or convalescent COVID-19. V is TRBV11-2 and J is TRBJ2-1, with D perhaps matching TRBD2 (5 bases). The CDR3 reads CASSLSGFGEQFF. The CDR3 nucleotides read TGTGCCAGCAGCTTATCGGGGTTTGGTGAGCAGTTCTTC.